This T cell receptor (beta chain) stems from a study of T cells in Graves' hyperthyroidism and ophthalmopathy. TCR beta CDR3 sequences were amplified from RNA transcripts. The TCR CDR3 first-round RT-PCR relied on the HTBI primer set. From the multiplex PCR reads, TCRdb called clonotypes with MiXCR, one entry per CDR3 protein. The table lists under 750,000 distinct CDR3 sequences, over 15% of them singletons. In patients aged 18 to 65, hyperthyroidism was newly diagnosed, with duration under 2 months. The CDR3 covers 16 residues. Germline CDR1 DFQATT, CDR2 SNEGSKA (reference sequence). V was pared by 1 base and J by 0 bases, with 10 bases between.

This rearrangement joins TRBV20-1 to TRBJ2-6, with D perhaps TRBD1 (6 bases). The clonotype comes from a woman in her 50s with Graves' hyperthyroidism that later progressed to Graves' ophthalmopathy. The sample consisted of blood. CDR3 region: CSARGGQSSGANVLTF. The CDR3 DNA sequence: TGCAGTGCTAGAGGGGGGCAGAGCTCTGGGGCCAACGTCCTGACTTTC.